The sequence of this T cell receptor beta chain was determined in a study of Tregs in tolerant kidney transplant recipients. Overall study results and limits: Donor-specific Treg expansion exceeded global Treg expansion in tolerant patients, suggesting antigen drive.

CDR3 length equals 12 residues. V lost 6 bases and J 8 bases, leaving 13 bases between the germline ends. Looked up from germline, CDR1 is MNHEY and CDR2 is SVGAGI. In regard to this clone: The antigen remains unidentified.

This table comes from immunoSEQ multiplex PCR, and its TCRdb copy is limited to in-frame clones, with some not included. The data show 62,000 or so clones, under 98% seen once. This chain joins TRBV6-5 and TRBJ1-2; tentatively, D is TRBD1 (6 bases). Sample: Tregs from blood, taken before the transplant. This receptor was identified in a human donor who received a combined kidney and bone marrow transplant. CDR3 in DNA: TGTGCCAGCAGCAGGGGAGAGAGGGGCTACACCTTC. Translated, it gives CASSRGERGYTF.